This is a list of T cell receptor beta chains from one sample in a study of siplizumab effects on memory and regulatory T cells. The protocol was immunoSEQ multiplex PCR, while the TCRdb copy is restricted to in-frame clones and leaves out a portion. The sample records approximately 100,000 clones, 85% to 95% being singletons. The sample consisted of Tregs sorted from blood. These receptor sequences come from a human donor in good health. Both conserved end residues are trimmed from each CDR3.

v_call: TRBV28
j_call: TRBJ1-5
cdr3_aa: ASRPGQSSQPQH

v_call: TRBV28
j_call: TRBJ2-7
cdr3_aa: ASGSGDRQY

v_call: TRBV19
j_call: TRBJ2-5
cdr3_aa: ASSAAVGVETQY

v_call: TRBV6-4
j_call: TRBJ2-2
cdr3_aa: ASSPISGLAGVGGTGELF

v_call: TRBV6-6
j_call: TRBJ2-3
cdr3_aa: ASSYPSGRLGTQY

v_call: TRBV14
j_call: TRBJ2-3
cdr3_aa: ASRPSGSRTDTQY

v_call: TRBV6-6
j_call: TRBJ1-2
cdr3_aa: ASSLARNYGYT

v_call: TRBV13
j_call: TRBJ1-4
cdr3_aa: ASSLRTEKLF

v_call: TRBV10-1
j_call: TRBJ2-1
cdr3_aa: ASSNRGNEQF

v_call: TRBV28
j_call: TRBJ1-1
cdr3_aa: ASNPTGARMNTEAF

v_call: TRBV28
j_call: TRBJ1-5
cdr3_aa: ASSPTGGAGQPQH

v_call: TRBV6-6
j_call: TRBJ2-5
cdr3_aa: ASSYGDTKETQY

v_call: TRBV7-3
j_call: TRBJ2-6
cdr3_aa: ASSWTSFSGANVLT

v_call: TRBV25-1
j_call: TRBJ2-2
cdr3_aa: ASSGHGQGPGELF

v_call: TRBV4-1
j_call: TRBJ2-7
cdr3_aa: ASSRRQNYEQY

v_call: TRBV6-5
j_call: TRBJ2-5
cdr3_aa: ASSSLSGGPKETQY

v_call: TRBV5-1
j_call: TRBJ2-1
cdr3_aa: ATKMTGTSYNEQF

v_call: TRBV6-4
j_call: TRBJ2-1
cdr3_aa: ASSGTRYNEQF

v_call: TRBV6-6
j_call: TRBJ2-2
cdr3_aa: ASRGAPNTGELF

v_call: TRBV5-4
j_call: TRBJ2-1
cdr3_aa: ASSLAVSGHYNEQF

v_call: TRBV6-4
j_call: TRBJ1-3
cdr3_aa: ATPLQAGNTIY

v_call: TRBV27
j_call: TRBJ2-1
cdr3_aa: ASSLSGNEQF